The TCR beta chain described here comes from a study of T-cell reconstitution after alpha-beta-depleted transplantation in children. Library preparation (for TCRbeta) was performed with unique molecular identifiers. A single record per CDR3 protein comes from TCRdb applying MiXCR to the PCR reads. The sample yields almost 500,000 distinct CDR3 sequences, about an eighth seen once. This clonotype was seen a few times. Sequencing used PBMCs from the stem cell graft donor, obtained from the stem cell graft. The sequence derives from a human donor who donated a stem cell graft to a child with combined immunodeficiency.

This CDR3 is CASRTGDGYTF. The CDR3, as DNA: TGTGCCAGCAGGACAGGGGATGGCTACACCTTC. The chain uses TRBV12-3 or TRBV12-4 and TRBJ1-2, with 8 positions matching TRBD1. V was pared by 6 bases and J by 6 bases, with 0 bases of the junction left unmatched. This CDR3 spans 11 amino acids.